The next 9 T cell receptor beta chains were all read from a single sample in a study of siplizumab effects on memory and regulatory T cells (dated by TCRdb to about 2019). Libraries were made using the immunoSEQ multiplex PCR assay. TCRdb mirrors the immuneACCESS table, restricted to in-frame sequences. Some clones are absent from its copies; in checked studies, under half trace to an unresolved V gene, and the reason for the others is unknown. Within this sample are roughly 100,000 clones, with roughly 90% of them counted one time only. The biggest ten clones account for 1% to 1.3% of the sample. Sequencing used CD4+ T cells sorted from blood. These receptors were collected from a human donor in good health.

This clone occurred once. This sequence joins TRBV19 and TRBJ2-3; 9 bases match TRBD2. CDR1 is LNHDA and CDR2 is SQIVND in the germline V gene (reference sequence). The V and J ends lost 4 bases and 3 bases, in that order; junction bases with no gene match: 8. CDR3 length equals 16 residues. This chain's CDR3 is CASSNLAGVFTDTQYF. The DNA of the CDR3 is TGTGCCAGTAGTAACTTAGCGGGAGTCTTTACAGATACGCAGTATTTT.

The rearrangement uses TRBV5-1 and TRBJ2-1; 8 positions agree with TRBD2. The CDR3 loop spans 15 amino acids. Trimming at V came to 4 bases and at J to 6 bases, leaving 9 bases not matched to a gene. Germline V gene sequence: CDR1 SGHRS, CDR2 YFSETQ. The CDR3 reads CASSLLADTPNEQFF. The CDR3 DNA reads TGCGCCAGCAGCCTACTAGCGGATACCCCCAATGAGCAGTTCTTC.

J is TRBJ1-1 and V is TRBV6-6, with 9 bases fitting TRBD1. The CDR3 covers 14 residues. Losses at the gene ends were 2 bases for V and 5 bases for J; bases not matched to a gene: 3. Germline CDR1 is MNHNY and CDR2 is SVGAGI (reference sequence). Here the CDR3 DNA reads TGTGCCAGCAGTTACAGGGACAGGGTGACTGAAGCTTTCTTT. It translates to CASSYRDRVTEAFF.

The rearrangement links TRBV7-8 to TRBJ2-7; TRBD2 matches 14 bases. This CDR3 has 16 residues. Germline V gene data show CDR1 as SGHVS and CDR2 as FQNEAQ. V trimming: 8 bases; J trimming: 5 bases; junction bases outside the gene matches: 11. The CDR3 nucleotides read TGTGCCAGCGGTCGGAGACTAGCGGGAGGGTCTGACGAGCAGTACTTC. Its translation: CASGRRLAGGSDEQYF.

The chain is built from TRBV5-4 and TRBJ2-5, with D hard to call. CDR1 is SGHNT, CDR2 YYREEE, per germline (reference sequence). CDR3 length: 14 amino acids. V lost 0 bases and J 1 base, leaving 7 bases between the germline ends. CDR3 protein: CASSLAGSQETQYF. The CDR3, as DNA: TGTGCCAGCAGCTTGGCCGGCAGCCAAGAGACCCAGTACTTC.

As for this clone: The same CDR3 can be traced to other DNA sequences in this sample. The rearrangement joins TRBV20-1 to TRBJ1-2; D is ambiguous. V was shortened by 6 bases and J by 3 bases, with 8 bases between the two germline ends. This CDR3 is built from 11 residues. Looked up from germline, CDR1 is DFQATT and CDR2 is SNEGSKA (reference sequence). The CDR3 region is CSATNDYGYTF. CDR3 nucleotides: TGCAGTGCCACGAACGACTATGGCTACACCTTC.

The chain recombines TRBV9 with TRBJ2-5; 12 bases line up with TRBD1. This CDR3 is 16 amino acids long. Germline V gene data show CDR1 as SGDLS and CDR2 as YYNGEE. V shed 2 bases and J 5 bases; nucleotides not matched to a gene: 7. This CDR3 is CASSVLGDRGPETQYF. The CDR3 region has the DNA TGTGCCAGCAGCGTTTTGGGGGACAGGGGGCCGGAGACCCAGTACTTC.

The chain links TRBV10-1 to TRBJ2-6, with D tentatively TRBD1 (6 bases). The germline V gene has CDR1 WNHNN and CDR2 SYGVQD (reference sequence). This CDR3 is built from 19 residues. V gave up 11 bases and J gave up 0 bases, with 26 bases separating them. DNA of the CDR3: TGCGCCCGTCGGTTTCCTAGGGGGACATTACTCTCTGGGGCCAACGTCCTGACTTTC. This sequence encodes CARRFPRGTLLSGANVLTF.

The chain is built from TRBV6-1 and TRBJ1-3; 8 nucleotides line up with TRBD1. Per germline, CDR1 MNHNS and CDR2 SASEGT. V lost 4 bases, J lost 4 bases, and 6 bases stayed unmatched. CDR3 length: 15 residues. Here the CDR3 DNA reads TGTGCCAGCAGTGGAGGACAGGGTTGGGGAAACACCATATATTTT. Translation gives CASSGGQGWGNTIYF.